This entry concerns a single TCR beta chain. This record comes from a study of technical replicates of blood from a few donors. The V end was cut by 2 bases, the J end by 0 bases, with 14 bases between. CDR1 is SGHNT, CDR2 YYREEE, per germline (reference sequence). CDR3 length equals 16 residues. TCRdb's copy holds only in-frame clones and misses some; the assay was immunoSEQ multiplex PCR. The table records nearly 70,000 clones, just over 90% of them present only once. This chain uses TRBV5-4 with TRBJ1-1; TRBD1 is a possible D gene (5 bases). This clonotype was obtained from a human donor in good health. Some clones in this sample may be carry-over from other donors' samples. Material for sequencing was PBMCs. The CDR3 sequence: CASSFPGGKMNTEAFF. Here the CDR3 DNA reads TGTGCCAGCAGCTTCCCCGGGGGGAAGATGAACACTGAAGCTTTCTTT.